This TCR beta chain was sequenced in a study of T cell responses to AZD1222 COVID-19 vaccine. Study outcomes and limitations: The number of AZD1222 recipients seropositive at baseline was only five or six. The donors showed a predominance of white British ancestry and of females, with possible underestimation of clonal diversity.

Repertoires were generated with immunoSEQ multiplex PCR, while TCRdb's copy carries only in-frame clones and drops some. Of about 190,000 clones in the sample, 75% to 90% were seen once. The sample holds a few counts of this clone. Its antigen is unknown. Germline V lookup: CDR1 LGHDT, CDR2 YNNKEL (reference sequence). V lost 2 bases to trimming and J lost 13 bases, with 9 bases between them. The CDR3 runs 12 residues. The clonotype was recovered from an adult in good health. The sequencing here drew on peripheral blood, taken on day 0 of AZD1222 vaccination. This chain links TRBV3-1 (or the pseudogene TRBV3-2) with TRBJ1-6; tentatively, D is TRBD1 (5 bases). Here the CDR3 reads CASSQPGRPLHF. In DNA, the CDR3 is TGTGCCAGCAGCCAACCGGGGCGGCCCCTCCACTTT.